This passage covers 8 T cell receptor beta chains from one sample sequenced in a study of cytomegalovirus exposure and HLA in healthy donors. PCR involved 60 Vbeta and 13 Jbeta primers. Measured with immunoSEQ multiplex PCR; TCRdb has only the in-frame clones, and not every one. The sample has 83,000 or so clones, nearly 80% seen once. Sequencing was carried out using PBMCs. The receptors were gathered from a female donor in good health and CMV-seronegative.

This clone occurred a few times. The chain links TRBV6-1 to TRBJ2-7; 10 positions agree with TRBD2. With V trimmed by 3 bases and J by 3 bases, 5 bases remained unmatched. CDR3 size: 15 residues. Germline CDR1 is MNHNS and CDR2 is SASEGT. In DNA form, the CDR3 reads TGTGCCAGCAGTGATAGCGGGGGGCCACTCTACGAGCAGTACTTC. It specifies CASSDSGGPLYEQYF.

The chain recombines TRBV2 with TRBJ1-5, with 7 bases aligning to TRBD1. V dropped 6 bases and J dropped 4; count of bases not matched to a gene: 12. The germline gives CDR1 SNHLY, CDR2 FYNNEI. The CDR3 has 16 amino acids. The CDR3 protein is CASRIGTAKSNQPQHF. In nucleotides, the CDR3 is TGTGCCAGCAGGATCGGGACAGCCAAGAGTAATCAGCCCCAGCATTTT.

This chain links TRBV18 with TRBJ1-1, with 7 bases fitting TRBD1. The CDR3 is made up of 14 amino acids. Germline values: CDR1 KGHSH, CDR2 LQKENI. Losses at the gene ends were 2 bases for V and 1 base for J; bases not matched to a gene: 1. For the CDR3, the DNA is TGTGCCAGCTCACCAGGACAGGAGAACACTGAAGCTTTCTTT. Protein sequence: CASSPGQENTEAFF. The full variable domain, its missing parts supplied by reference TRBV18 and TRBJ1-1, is NAGVMQNPRHLVRRRGQEARLRCSPMKGHSHVYWYRQLPEEGLKFMVYLQKENIIDESGMPKERFSAEFPKEGPSILRIQQVVRGDSAAYFCASSPGQENTEAFFGQGTRLTVV.

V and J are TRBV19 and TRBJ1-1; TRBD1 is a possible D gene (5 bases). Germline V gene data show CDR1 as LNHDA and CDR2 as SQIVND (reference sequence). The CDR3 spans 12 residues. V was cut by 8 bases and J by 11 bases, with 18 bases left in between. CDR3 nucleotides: TGTGCCAGTGCGGAACAGGCAGGGAGGGCTTTCTTT. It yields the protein CASAEQAGRAFF.

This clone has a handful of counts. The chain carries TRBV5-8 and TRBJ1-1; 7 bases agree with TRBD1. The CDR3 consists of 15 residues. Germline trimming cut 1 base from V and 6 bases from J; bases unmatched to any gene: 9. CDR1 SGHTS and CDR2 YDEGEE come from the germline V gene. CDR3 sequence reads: CASSLPWTGGPEAFF. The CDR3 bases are TGTGCCAGCAGCTTGCCCTGGACAGGAGGACCTGAAGCTTTCTTT. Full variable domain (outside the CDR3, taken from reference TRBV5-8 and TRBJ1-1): EAGVTQSPTHLIKTRGQQATLRCSPISGHTSVYWYQQALGLGLQFLLWYDEGEERNRGNFPPRFSGRQFPNYSSELNVNALELEDSALYLCASSLPWTGGPEAFFGQGTRLTVV.

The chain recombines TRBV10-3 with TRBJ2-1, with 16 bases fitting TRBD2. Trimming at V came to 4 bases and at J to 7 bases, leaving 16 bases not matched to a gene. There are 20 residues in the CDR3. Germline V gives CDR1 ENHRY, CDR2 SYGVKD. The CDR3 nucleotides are TGTGCCATCAGTGGGCGGGAAGGAGGGACTAGCGGGGGGGCCGGGAATGAGCAGTTCTTC. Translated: CAISGREGGTSGGAGNEQFF.

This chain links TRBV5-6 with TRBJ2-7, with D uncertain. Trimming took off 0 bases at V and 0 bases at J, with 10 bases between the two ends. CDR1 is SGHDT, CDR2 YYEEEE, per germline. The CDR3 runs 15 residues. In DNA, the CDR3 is TGTGCCAGCAGCTTGGAGTTAGCCAGCTCCTACGAGCAGTACTTC. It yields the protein CASSLELASSYEQYF.

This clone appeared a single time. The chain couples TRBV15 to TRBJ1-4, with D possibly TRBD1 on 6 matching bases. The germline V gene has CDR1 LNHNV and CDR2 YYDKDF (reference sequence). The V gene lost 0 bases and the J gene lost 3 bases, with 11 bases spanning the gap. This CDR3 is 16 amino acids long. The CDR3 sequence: CATSREGAAANEKLFF. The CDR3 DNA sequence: TGTGCCACCAGCAGAGAGGGGGCGGCAGCTAATGAAAAACTGTTTTTT.